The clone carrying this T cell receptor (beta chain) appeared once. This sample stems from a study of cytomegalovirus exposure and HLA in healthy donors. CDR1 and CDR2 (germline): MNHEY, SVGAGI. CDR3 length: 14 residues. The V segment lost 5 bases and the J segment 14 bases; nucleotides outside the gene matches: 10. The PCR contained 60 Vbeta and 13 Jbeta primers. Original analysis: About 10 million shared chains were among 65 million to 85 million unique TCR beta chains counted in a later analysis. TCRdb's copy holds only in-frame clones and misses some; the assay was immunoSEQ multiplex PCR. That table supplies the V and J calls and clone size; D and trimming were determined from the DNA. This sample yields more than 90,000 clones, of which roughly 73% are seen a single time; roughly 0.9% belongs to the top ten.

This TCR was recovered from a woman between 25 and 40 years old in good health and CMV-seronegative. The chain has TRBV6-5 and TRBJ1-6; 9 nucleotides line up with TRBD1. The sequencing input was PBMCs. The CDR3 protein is CASSRDRGRGALHF. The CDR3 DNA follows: TGTGCCAGCAGTCGTGACAGGGGGAGGGGTGCCCTCCACTTT.